This TCR beta chain was sequenced during a study of vaccination and CD4 T cells after COVID-19. The study, taken as a whole, reports: Median SARS-CoV-2-reactive clonotype numbers went up from approximately 21 to 40, but not significantly.

As for this clonotype: Its antigen is unknown.

Treatment noted: roughly nine-day PBMC culture with coronavirus spike peptide pools or control peptides (ViraFEST assay). The ViraFEST method relied on peptide pools to expand antigen-specific T cells, followed by TCR sequencing. An Oncomine TCR Beta short-read assay was used to sequence the DNA from cultured CD4+ T cells. TCRdb processed the PCR reads anew with MiXCR; each CDR3 protein has one entry. Of under 25,000 distinct CDR3 sequences listed, roughly 40% are singletons. The CDR3 sequence is 11 residues long. In germline, CDR1 is MNHNS, CDR2 SASEGT. The ends were cut back, 6 bases at V and 10 bases at J, with 10 bases in the middle.

The receptor was derived from a human donor who had recovered from COVID-19. The genes are TRBV6-1 and TRBJ2-1; no definite D call. The sequencing here drew on CD4+ T cells from blood, cultured in vitro, taken after SARS-CoV-2 vaccination. CDR3 bases: TGTGCCAGCAGGACTCACACAGAGCAGTTCTTC. This gives the protein CASRTHTEQFF.